This TCR beta chain was captured by sequencing in a study of cytomegalovirus exposure and HLA in healthy donors. Findings and caveats of the study: The authors later linked a missense DCLRE1C variant to TCR beta V- and J-gene trimming. Later analysis revealed greater clonal expansion in HLA-associated TCR beta chains than in equally common others.

As regards this clone: The antigen remains undetermined.

In the PCR, 60 Vbeta and 13 Jbeta primers were used. Libraries were prepared by immunoSEQ multiplex PCR; TCRdb keeps only in-frame clonotypes and omits some of them. The sample includes about 140,000 clones, approximately 83% seen only once; the top ten take around 4.5%. The CDR3 loop spans 13 amino acids. Germline CDR1 and CDR2: SGHDT and YYEEEE. V lost 0 bases, J lost 3 bases, and 4 bases lay in between. The sample comprised PBMCs. V and J are TRBV5-6 and TRBJ2-1; unclear D gene. The TCR comes from a middle-aged man in good health and CMV-seropositive. The CDR3 bases are TGTGCCAGCAGCTTGGGGAGCTACAATGAGCAGTTCTTC. Protein: CASSLGSYNEQFF. The full variable domain, completed using reference TRBV5-6 and TRBJ2-1, is DAGVTQSPTHLIKTRGQQVTLRCSPKSGHDTVSWYQQALGQGPQFIFQYYEEEERQRGNFPDRFSGHQFPNYSSELNVNALLLGDSALYLCASSLGSYNEQFFGPGTRLTVL.